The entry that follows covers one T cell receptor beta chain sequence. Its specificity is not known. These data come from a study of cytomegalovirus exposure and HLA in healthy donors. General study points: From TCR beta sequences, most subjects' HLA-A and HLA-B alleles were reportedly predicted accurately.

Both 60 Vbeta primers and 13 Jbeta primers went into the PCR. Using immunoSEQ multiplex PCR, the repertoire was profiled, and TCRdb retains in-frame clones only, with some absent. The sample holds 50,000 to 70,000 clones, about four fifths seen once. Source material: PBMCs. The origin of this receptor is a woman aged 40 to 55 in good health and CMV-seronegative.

The CDR3 is CARSRDSPEQDQPQHF. CDR3 sequence (DNA): TGTGCCAGAAGCAGAGACAGCCCCGAACAAGATCAGCCCCAGCATTTT. The V call is TRBV5-3, the J call TRBJ1-5; D is perhaps TRBD1 (5 bases). TRBV5-3 is given ORF status, its function remaining uncertain. This CDR3 has 16 residues. Trimming took 4 bases from V and 5 from J, leaving 19 bases between them.